These 30 T cell receptor beta chains came from one sample sequenced in a study of cytomegalovirus exposure and HLA in healthy donors. The PCR contained 60 Vbeta and 13 Jbeta primers. Assay: immunoSEQ multiplex PCR; the TCRdb copy retains only in-frame clones and omits some. Among about 170,000 clones listed, approximately 80% were seen once. Sample: PBMCs. These receptors originate from a woman younger than 35 in good health and CMV-seronegative.

The chain couples TRBV28 to TRBJ1-1; D may be TRBD1 (5 bases). This CDR3 has 16 amino acids. Looked up from germline, CDR1 is MDHEN and CDR2 is SYDVKM. The ends were cut back, 7 bases at V and 1 base at J, with 19 bases in the middle. CDR3 coding DNA: TGTGCCAGCACACCGGGCCTAGGGGTGCGGAACACTGAAGCTTTCTTT. Its protein product is CASTPGLGVRNTEAFF.

This clone has only a few counts. V and J are TRBV6-5 and TRBJ2-2; D perhaps matches TRBD1 (5 bases). Trimming pared 1 base from V and 5 bases from J, leaving 8 bases between. Germline lookup yields CDR1 MNHEY and CDR2 SVGAGI. This CDR3 comprises 14 residues. The CDR3 nucleotides are TGTGCCAGCAGTTACTGGGGCGTAACCGGGGAGCTGTTTTTT. Encoded protein: CASSYWGVTGELFF.

The V and J genes are TRBV19 and TRBJ2-3; perhaps TRBD2 as D (6 bases). V was clipped by 8 bases and J by 1 base, with 10 bases between them. This CDR3 is 13 amino acids long. Germline CDR1 LNHDA, CDR2 SQIVND (reference sequence). CDR3 DNA sequence: TGTGCCAGTTTGGGACTCGGCACAGATACGCAGTATTTT. Its translation: CASLGLGTDTQYF.

This clone was picked up a small number of times. V and J are TRBV6-1 and TRBJ2-1; 11 nucleotides align to TRBD2. This CDR3 spans 16 amino acids. Per the germline V gene, CDR1 is MNHNS and CDR2 is SASEGT. Trimming took 4 bases from V and 8 from J; bases not matched to a gene: 10. As DNA, the CDR3 is TGTGCCAGCAGTGTACAACCTAGCGGGAGGATCTATGAGCAGTTCTTC. Protein: CASSVQPSGRIYEQFF.

This rearrangement joins TRBV29-1 to TRBJ2-2; no reliable D call. Trimming pared 6 bases from V and 7 bases from J, leaving 12 bases between. There are 12 residues in the CDR3. Germline V gene data show CDR1 as SQVTM and CDR2 as ANQGSEA. Written as DNA, the CDR3 is TGCAGCGTCGGTAGAGGTAACGGGGAGCTGTTTTTT. This gives the protein CSVGRGNGELFF.

This clone appeared once. The CDR3: CASRRDDRPGPQYF. The CDR3 bases are TGTGCCAGCAGACGTGACGACAGGCCAGGACCGCAGTACTTC. The chain recombines TRBV7-9 with TRBJ2-7; D perhaps matches TRBD1 (6 bases). The ends were cut back, 6 bases at V and 9 bases at J, with 21 bases in the middle. Germline V gene sequence: CDR1 SEHNR, CDR2 FQNEAQ (reference sequence). The length of the CDR3 is 14 residues.

V usage is TRBV5-1 and J usage is TRBJ2-1, with D hard to call. Trimming removed 0 bases at V and 6 bases at J, with 7 bases between. There are 13 residues in the CDR3. Germline V gives CDR1 SGHRS, CDR2 YFSETQ. CDR3 region: CASSLGPGNEQFF. The CDR3 region has the DNA TGCGCCAGCAGCTTGGGACCAGGCAATGAGCAGTTCTTC.

This clone was observed once. The V gene is TRBV10-3, the J gene TRBJ2-1; 8 positions agree with TRBD1. Germline-derived CDR1 and CDR2 are ENHRY and SYGVKD. Trimming at V came to 3 bases and at J to 7 bases, leaving 8 bases not matched to a gene. The CDR3 totals 15 residues. This CDR3 is CAISEGQGTNNEQFF. CDR3 coding DNA: TGTGCCATCAGTGAAGGACAGGGAACTAATAATGAGCAGTTCTTC.

The chain employs TRBV27 and TRBJ2-7, with TRBD2 identical over 10 bases. Germline CDR1 and CDR2: MNHEY and SMNVEV (reference sequence). This CDR3 has 15 residues. V lost 6 bases, J lost 1 base, and 6 bases stayed unmatched. In DNA, the CDR3 is TGTGCCAGCAGAGATTTAGCGGGAGGATCCTACGAGCAGTACTTC. Translation: CASRDLAGGSYEQYF.

The chain couples TRBV14 to TRBJ2-5, with a weak D call TRBD1 (6 bases). Trimming removed 0 bases at V and 7 bases at J, with 15 bases between. CDR1 and CDR2 from the germline V gene are SGHDN and FVKESK. The CDR3 contains 15 residues. CDR3 residues: CASSQEAGVLMTQYF. CDR3 bases: TGTGCCAGCAGCCAAGAGGCAGGGGTCCTAATGACCCAGTACTTC. Drawing the rest from reference TRBV14 and TRBJ2-5, the complete variable domain is EAGVTQFPSHSVIEKGQTVTLRCDPISGHDNLYWYRRVMGKEIKFLLHFVKESKQDESGMPNNRFLAERTGGTYSTLKVQPAELEDSGVYFCASSQEAGVLMTQYFGPGTRLLVL.

The chain joins TRBV7-6 to TRBJ1-4; the match to TRBD1 covers 8 bases. This CDR3 comprises 16 residues. CDR1 and CDR2 from the germline V gene are SGHVS and FNYEAQ. The V segment lost 4 bases and the J segment 4 bases; nucleotides outside the gene matches: 8. The CDR3 here is CASSSTQGAGNEKLFF. CDR3 nucleotides: TGTGCCAGCAGCTCAACTCAGGGGGCCGGTAATGAAAAACTGTTTTTT.

This chain links TRBV5-1 with TRBJ2-2; 8 bases are a match to TRBD1. The germline CDR1 and CDR2 sequences are SGHRS and YFSETQ. The junction had 8 bases not matched to a gene; V was cut back by 4 bases and J by 6 bases. The CDR3 runs 15 residues. This CDR3 is CASSRTGSFAGELFF. The CDR3 coding sequence is TGCGCCAGCAGCAGGACAGGGTCTTTCGCCGGGGAGCTGTTTTTT.

V is TRBV10-3 and J is TRBJ2-1; 7 positions match TRBD2. Unmatched junction bases numbered 9, after V lost 6 bases and J lost 1 base. This CDR3 spans 16 amino acids. Germline lookup yields CDR1 ENHRY and CDR2 SYGVKD. The CDR3: CAIRTTSAVSYNEQFF. Here the CDR3 DNA reads TGTGCCATCAGGACAACTAGCGCGGTGTCCTACAATGAGCAGTTCTTC.

The rearrangement uses TRBV11-3 and TRBJ2-1; D is perhaps TRBD1 (6 bases). The V end was cut by 5 bases, the J end by 4 bases, with 12 bases between. Germline V gene sequence: CDR1 SGHNT, CDR2 YENEEA. There are 14 residues in the CDR3. CDR3: CASSPRQEYNEQFF. The CDR3 DNA is TGTGCCAGCAGCCCCCGACAGGAGTACAATGAGCAGTTCTTC.

The chain recombines TRBV6-5 with TRBJ1-6; TRBD1 matches at 9 bases. V shed 5 bases, J shed 9 bases, and the junction held 8 bases outside the gene matches. The germline V gene encodes CDR1 MNHEY and CDR2 SVGAGI. This CDR3 comprises 15 residues. CDR3 in DNA: TGTGCCAGCAGTAAACCGGGACAGGGAGGTTCACCCCTCCACTTT. Translated: CASSKPGQGGSPLHF.

The chain couples TRBV7-3 to TRBJ2-5; the match to TRBD2 covers 9 bases. V trimming: 2 bases; J trimming: 3 bases; junction bases outside the gene matches: 4. The length of the CDR3 is 15 residues. Germline CDR1 is SGHTA and CDR2 is FQGTGA. The CDR3 DNA reads as TGTGCCAGCAGCTTACTAGCGGGACCAGAAGAGACCCAGTACTTC. Amino acid sequence: CASSLLAGPEETQYF.

This rearrangement joins TRBV9 to TRBJ2-5; 9 bases are a match to TRBD1. The end of the DNA aligns better with TRBJ2-7, so the J call may be wrong. Germline V gene sequence: CDR1 SGDLS, CDR2 YYNGEE. The CDR3 length is 14 residues. The CDR3 DNA reads as TGTGCCAGCAGCCCCCGACAGGGGGTGTACGAGCAGTACTTC. Protein sequence: CASSPRQGVYEQYF.

J is TRBJ1-5 and V is TRBV28; D is unresolved. Germline V gene lookup returns CDR1 MDHEN and CDR2 SYDVKM. The CDR3 spans 11 residues. V was clipped by 10 bases and J by 8 bases, with 12 bases between them. In DNA, the CDR3 is TGTGCCACCTCACGGCAGGAGCCCCAGCATTTT. Encoded protein: CATSRQEPQHF.

The chain is built from TRBV25-1 and TRBJ2-6, with D perhaps matching TRBD1 (5 bases). Germline CDR1 MGHDK, CDR2 SYGVNS. This CDR3 has 18 residues. The V end lost 1 base, the J end lost 1 base, and 14 bases lay between the germline ends. In DNA form, the CDR3 reads TGTGCCAGCAGTGAATCCGCAGGGCCACAGTCTGGGGCCAACGTCCTGACTTTC. Translation gives CASSESAGPQSGANVLTF.

The J gene is TRBJ2-3, the V gene TRBV7-6; TRBD2 matches 11 bases. This CDR3 contains 15 residues. In germline, CDR1 is SGHVS, CDR2 FNYEAQ. V was pared by 5 bases and J by 3 bases, with 4 bases of the junction left unmatched. The CDR3 spells CASSVSGRATDTQYF. The DNA for the CDR3 is TGTGCCAGCAGCGTTAGCGGGAGGGCAACAGATACGCAGTATTTT.

V usage is TRBV11-3 and J usage is TRBJ1-2, with 7 bases identical to TRBD1. Germline V gene lookup returns CDR1 SGHNT and CDR2 YENEEA. CDR3 length: 13 residues. The V gene end was trimmed by 2 bases and the J gene end by 4 bases; junction bases not matched to a gene: 1. The CDR3 region has the DNA TGTGCCAGCAGCTTACAGGGGGTCTATGGCTACACCTTC. Amino acid sequence: CASSLQGVYGYTF.

The rearrangement joins TRBV7-2 to TRBJ2-5; 8 nucleotides line up with TRBD2. Trimming cost V 5 bases and J 4 bases; bases outside gene matches: 15. The CDR3 totals 17 residues. CDR1 and CDR2 from the germline V gene are SGHTA and FQGNSA. Here the CDR3 reads CASSVGGPGGKSETQYF. As DNA, the CDR3 is TGTGCCAGCAGCGTAGGTGGCCCGGGAGGGAAGTCAGAGACCCAGTACTTC.

The rearrangement uses TRBV12-5 and TRBJ2-1; TRBD2 matches at 16 bases. This CDR3 comprises 19 residues. V shed 6 bases and J 0 bases; nucleotides not matched to a gene: 8. Germline V lookup: CDR1 LGHNT, CDR2 FRNRAP. The CDR3 is CASGSPGTSGRGSYNEQFF. The DNA for the CDR3 is TGTGCTAGTGGCTCCCCGGGGACTAGCGGGAGGGGCTCCTACAATGAGCAGTTCTTC.

The DNA for the CDR3 is TGTGCCAGCAGCTCAGGGTTGGGGTATGGCTACACCTTC. This sequence encodes CASSSGLGYGYTF. The chain combines TRBV5-4 with TRBJ1-2; possibly TRBD1 for D (5 bases). The CDR3 length is 13 residues. The V gene's germline CDR1 is SGHNT and CDR2 YYREEE (reference sequence). The ends were cut back, 3 bases at V and 5 bases at J, with 11 bases in the middle.

J is TRBJ2-7 and V is TRBV15; no reliable D call. V gave up 0 bases and J gave up 3 bases, with 3 bases separating them. Germline V gene sequence: CDR1 LNHNV, CDR2 YYDKDF (reference sequence). The CDR3 has 12 residues. The CDR3 DNA reads TGTGCCACCAGCAGAGACCTCTACGAGCAGTACTTC. It is translated as CATSRDLYEQYF. Together with reference TRBV15 and TRBJ2-7, the CDR3 gives the full variable domain: DAMVIQNPRYQVTQFGKPVTLSCSQTLNHNVMYWYQQKSSQAPKLLFHYYDKDFNNEADTPDNFQSRRPNTSFCFLDIRSPGLGDTAMYLCATSRDLYEQYFGPGTRLTVT.

This chain connects TRBV10-1 to TRBJ2-7, with 10 bases matching TRBD1. Germline values: CDR1 WNHNN, CDR2 SYGVQD (reference sequence). The CDR3 runs to 15 residues. With V trimmed by 6 bases and J by 6 bases, 11 bases remained unmatched. The CDR3 region has the DNA TGCGCCAGCAGATCGGGACAGGGGCCGACGAGCGAGCAGTACTTC. Its protein product is CASRSGQGPTSEQYF.

The chain recombines TRBV5-6 with TRBJ2-1; D gene unclear. CDR1 and CDR2 from the germline V gene are SGHDT and YYEEEE. This CDR3 contains 12 residues. Trimming removed 1 base at V and 13 bases at J, with 12 bases between. The CDR3 protein is CASSLTPNFQFF. CDR3 sequence (DNA): TGTGCCAGCAGCTTGACCCCAAACTTTCAGTTCTTC.

This clone was counted once. The J gene is TRBJ2-5, the V gene TRBV18; tentatively, D is TRBD1 (5 bases). Germline V gene data show CDR1 as KGHSH and CDR2 as LQKENI. V was trimmed by 0 bases and J by 1 base, leaving 9 bases between them. This CDR3 is built from 15 residues. The CDR3, as DNA: TGTGCCAGCTCACCACCAGGGGCTACCCAAGAGACCCAGTACTTC. Translating it yields CASSPPGATQETQYF.

V gene TRBV7-2 combines with J gene TRBJ2-7; 11 bases match TRBD1. Losses at the gene ends were 6 bases for V and 3 bases for J; bases not matched to a gene: 10. The CDR3 has 16 amino acids. CDR1 and CDR2 from the germline V gene are SGHTA and FQGNSA. The CDR3 DNA is TGTGCCAGCAGTCCAAACGGCGGGACAGGGGGCTACGAGCAGTACTTC. Translating it yields CASSPNGGTGGYEQYF.

The CDR3 DNA reads TGTGCCAGCAGGGGGGGGACTAGCGGGCACAATGAGCAGTTCTTC. Translation gives CASRGGTSGHNEQFF. This chain uses TRBV6-5 with TRBJ2-1, with 12 bases that match TRBD2. The junction had 5 bases not matched to a gene; V was cut back by 6 bases and J by 5 bases. The CDR3 covers 15 residues. Germline V gene data show CDR1 as MNHEY and CDR2 as SVGAGI.